This T cell receptor beta chain came from a study of regulatory T cells in long-lasting Graves disease. Time point: newly diagnosed GD, antithyroid drugs for less than 3 months. Preparation of the TCR library used RNA extracted from PBMCs. American Thyroid Association guidelines served as the basis for diagnosing Graves' disease. Trimming stripped 3 bases from V and 3 bases from J, with 30 bases between. The CDR3 extends over 20 amino acids. The V gene's germline CDR1 is MGHRA and CDR2 YSYEKL. Arm-PCR of CDR3 regions and iRepertoire HTBI primers were the basis on which TCR beta libraries were built. In the authors' methods: The samples yielded 62 TRBV and roughly 13 TRBJ segments. Each CDR3 protein gets one entry after TCRdb re-called the multiplex PCR reads with MiXCR. V and J calls and clone size were set by TCRdb, not the authors. The data show approximately 350,000 distinct CDR3 sequences, approximately 15% seen once.

These data also formed part of another study, on T cells in Graves' hyperthyroidism and ophthalmopathy. Per that study: From stable hyperthyroidism, ophthalmopathy was separated by a 13 V-J model.

Sequenced material: peripheral blood mononuclear cells (PBMCs), taken at new diagnosis, from a patient treated with antithyroid drugs. The source is a man aged 35 to 55 with Graves disease. The gene calls are TRBV4-1 and TRBJ2-7, with a possible D match to TRBD2 (6 bases). Here the CDR3 DNA reads TGCGCCAGCAGCCACAAAGCCGGGACGGGAGTCTTCTCGGGCAACTACGAGCAGTACTTC. It is translated as CASSHKAGTGVFSGNYEQYF.